This T cell receptor beta chain was sequenced for a study of cytomegalovirus exposure and HLA in healthy donors. The primer mix had 60 Vbeta and 13 Jbeta primers. The data were produced by immunoSEQ multiplex PCR, yet TCRdb's version contains in-frame clones alone and is incomplete. Among under 200,000 clones listed, roughly 82% were seen once. CDR1 SGHTA and CDR2 FQGNSA come from the germline V gene. The CDR3 is made up of 13 amino acids. Trimming pared 5 bases from V and 7 bases from J, leaving 9 bases between. The sequencing input was PBMCs. This TCR came from a woman between 45 and 60 years old in good health and CMV-seropositive. The J gene is TRBJ1-6, the V gene TRBV7-2; D gene ambiguous. CDR3 protein: CASSLKRNSPLHF. In DNA, the CDR3 is TGTGCCAGCAGCCTCAAGCGGAATTCACCCCTCCACTTT.